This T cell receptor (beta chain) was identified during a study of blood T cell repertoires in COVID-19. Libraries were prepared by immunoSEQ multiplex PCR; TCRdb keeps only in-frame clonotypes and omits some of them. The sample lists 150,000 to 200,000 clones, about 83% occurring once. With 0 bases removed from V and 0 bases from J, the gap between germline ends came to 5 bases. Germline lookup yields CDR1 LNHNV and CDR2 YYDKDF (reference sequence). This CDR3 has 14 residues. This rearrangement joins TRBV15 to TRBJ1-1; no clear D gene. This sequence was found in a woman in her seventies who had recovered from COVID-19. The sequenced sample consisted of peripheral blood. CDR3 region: CATSRDRVNTEAFF. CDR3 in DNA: TGTGCCACCAGCAGAGATCGGGTGAACACTGAAGCTTTCTTT.